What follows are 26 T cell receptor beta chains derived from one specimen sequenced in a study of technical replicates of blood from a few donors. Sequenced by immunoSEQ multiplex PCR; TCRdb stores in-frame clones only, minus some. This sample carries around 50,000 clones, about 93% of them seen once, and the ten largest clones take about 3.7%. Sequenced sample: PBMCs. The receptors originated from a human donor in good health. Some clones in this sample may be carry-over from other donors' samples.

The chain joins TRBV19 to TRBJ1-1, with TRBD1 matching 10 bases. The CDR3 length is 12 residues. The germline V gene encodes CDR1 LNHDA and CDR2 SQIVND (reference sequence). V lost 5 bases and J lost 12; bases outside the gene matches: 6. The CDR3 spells CASSPGTGVPFF. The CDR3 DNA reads TGTGCCAGTAGTCCGGGGACAGGGGTGCCTTTCTTT. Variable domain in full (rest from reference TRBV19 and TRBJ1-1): DGGITQSPKYLFRKEGQNVTLSCEQNLNHDAMYWYRQDPGQGLRLIYYSQIVNDFQKGDIAEGYSVSREKKESFPLTVTSAQKNPTAFYLCASSPGTGVPFFGQGTRLTVV.

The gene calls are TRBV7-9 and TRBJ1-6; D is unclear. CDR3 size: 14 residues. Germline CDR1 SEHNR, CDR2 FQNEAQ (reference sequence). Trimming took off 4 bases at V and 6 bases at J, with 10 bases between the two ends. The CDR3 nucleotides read TGTGCCAGCAGCTACGGGAACGGTAATTCACCCCTCCACTTT. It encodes CASSYGNGNSPLHF.

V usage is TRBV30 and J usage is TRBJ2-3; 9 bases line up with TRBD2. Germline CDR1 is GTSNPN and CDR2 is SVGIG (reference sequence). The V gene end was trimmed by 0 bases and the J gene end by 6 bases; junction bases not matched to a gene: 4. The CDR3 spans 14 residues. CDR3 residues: CAWSVLAGRDTQYF. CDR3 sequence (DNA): TGTGCCTGGAGTGTGCTAGCGGGAAGGGATACGCAGTATTTT. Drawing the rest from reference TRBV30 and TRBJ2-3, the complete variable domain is SQTIHQWPATLVQPVGSPLSLECTVEGTSNPNLYWYRQAAGRGLQLLFYSVGIGQISSEVPQNLSASRPQDRQFILSSKKLLLSDSGFYLCAWSVLAGRDTQYFGPGTRLTVL.

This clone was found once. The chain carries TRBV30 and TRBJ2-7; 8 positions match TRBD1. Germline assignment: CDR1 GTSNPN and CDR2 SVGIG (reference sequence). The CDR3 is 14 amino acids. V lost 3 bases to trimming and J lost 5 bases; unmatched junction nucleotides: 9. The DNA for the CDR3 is TGTGCCTGGAGGATGGGGACAGGATCCCACGAGCAGTACTTC. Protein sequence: CAWRMGTGSHEQYF.

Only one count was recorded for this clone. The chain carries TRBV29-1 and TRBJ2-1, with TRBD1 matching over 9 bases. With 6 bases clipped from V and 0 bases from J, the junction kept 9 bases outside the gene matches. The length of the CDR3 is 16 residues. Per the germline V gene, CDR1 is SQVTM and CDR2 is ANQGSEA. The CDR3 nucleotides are TGCAGCGTCAATCTACAGGGGGCCGGCTCCTACAATGAGCAGTTCTTC. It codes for CSVNLQGAGSYNEQFF.

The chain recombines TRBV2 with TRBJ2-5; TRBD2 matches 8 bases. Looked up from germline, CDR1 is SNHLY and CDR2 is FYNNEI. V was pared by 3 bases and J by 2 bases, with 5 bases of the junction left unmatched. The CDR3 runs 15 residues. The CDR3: CASSDGRGGQETQYF. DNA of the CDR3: TGTGCCAGCAGTGACGGTCGGGGGGGACAAGAGACCCAGTACTTC.

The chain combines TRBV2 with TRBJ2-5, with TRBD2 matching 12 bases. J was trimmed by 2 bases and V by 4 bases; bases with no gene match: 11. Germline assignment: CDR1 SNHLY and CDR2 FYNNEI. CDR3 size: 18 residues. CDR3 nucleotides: TGTGCCAGCAGTGGCAGGGCTAGCGGGAGGGCCAGTCAAGAGACCCAGTACTTC. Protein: CASSGRASGRASQETQYF.

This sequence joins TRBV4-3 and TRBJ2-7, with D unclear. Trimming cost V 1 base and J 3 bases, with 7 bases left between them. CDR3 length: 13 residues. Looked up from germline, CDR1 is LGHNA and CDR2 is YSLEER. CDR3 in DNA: TGCGCCAGCAGCCAAGGAGACAACTACGAGCAGTACTTC. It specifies CASSQGDNYEQYF.

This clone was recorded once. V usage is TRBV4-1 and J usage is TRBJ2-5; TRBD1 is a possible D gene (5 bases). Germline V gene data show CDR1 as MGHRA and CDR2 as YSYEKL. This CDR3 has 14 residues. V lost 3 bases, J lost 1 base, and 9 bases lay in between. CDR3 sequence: CASSQAGSQETQYF. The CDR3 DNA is TGCGCCAGCAGCCAGGCAGGGTCCCAAGAGACCCAGTACTTC.

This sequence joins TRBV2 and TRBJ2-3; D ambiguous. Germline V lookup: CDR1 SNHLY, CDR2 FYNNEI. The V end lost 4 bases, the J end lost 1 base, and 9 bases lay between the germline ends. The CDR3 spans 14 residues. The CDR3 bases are TGTGCCAGCAGTGTTGGCTTACGCACAGATACGCAGTATTTT. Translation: CASSVGLRTDTQYF.

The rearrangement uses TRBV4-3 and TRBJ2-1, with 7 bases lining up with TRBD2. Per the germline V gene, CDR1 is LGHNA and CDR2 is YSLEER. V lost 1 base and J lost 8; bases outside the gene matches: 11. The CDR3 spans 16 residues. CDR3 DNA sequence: TGCGCCAGCAGCCAAGGGCGGGAGAGGGGAGGTGATGAGCAGTTCTTC. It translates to CASSQGRERGGDEQFF.

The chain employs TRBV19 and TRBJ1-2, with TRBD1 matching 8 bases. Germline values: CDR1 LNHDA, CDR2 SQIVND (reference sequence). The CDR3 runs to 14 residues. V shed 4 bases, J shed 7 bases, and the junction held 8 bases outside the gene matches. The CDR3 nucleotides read TGTGCCAGTAGTACGACACAGGGGGTGGGTGGCTACACCTTC. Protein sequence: CASSTTQGVGGYTF.

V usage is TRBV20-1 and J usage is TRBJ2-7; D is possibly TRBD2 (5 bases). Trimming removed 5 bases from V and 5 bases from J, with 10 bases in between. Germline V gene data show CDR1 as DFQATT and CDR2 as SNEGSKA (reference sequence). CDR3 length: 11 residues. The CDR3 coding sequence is TGCAGTGCTGAGGGTACCGACGAGCAGTACTTC. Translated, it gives CSAEGTDEQYF.

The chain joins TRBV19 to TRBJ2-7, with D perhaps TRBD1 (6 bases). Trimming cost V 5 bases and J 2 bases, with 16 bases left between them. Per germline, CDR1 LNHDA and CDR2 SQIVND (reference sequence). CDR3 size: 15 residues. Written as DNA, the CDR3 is TGTGCCAGTAGTGTCACCGGGACAAAAACCTACGAGCAGTACTTC. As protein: CASSVTGTKTYEQYF.

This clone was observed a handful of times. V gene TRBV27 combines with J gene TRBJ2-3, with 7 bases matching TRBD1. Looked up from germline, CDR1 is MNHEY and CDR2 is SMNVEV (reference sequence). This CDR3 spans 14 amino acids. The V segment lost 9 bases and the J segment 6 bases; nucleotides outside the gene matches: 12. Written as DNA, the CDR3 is TGTGCCAGTAGCCGAGACAGGGACATGGATACGCAGTATTTT. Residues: CASSRDRDMDTQYF.

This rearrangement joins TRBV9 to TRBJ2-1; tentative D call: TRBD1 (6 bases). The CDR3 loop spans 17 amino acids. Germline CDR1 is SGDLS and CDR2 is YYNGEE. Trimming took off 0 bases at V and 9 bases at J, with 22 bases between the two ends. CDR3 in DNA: TGTGCCAGCAGCGTAGGCAGGGGCACGCGCCCCGGTAGTGAGCAGTTCTTC. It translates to CASSVGRGTRPGSEQFF. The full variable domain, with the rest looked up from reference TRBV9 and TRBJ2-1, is DSGVTQTPKHLITATGQRVTLRCSPRSGDLSVYWYQQSLDQGLQFLIQYYNGEERAKGNILERFSAQQFPDLHSELNLSSLELGDSALYFCASSVGRGTRPGSEQFFGPGTRLTVL.

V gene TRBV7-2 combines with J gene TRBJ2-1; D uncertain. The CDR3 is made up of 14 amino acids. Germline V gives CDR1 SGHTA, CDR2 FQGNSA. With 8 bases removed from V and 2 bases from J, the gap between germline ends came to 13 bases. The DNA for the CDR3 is TGTGCCAGCCCCGCTGGAGTCGCCTACAATGAGCAGTTCTTC. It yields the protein CASPAGVAYNEQFF.

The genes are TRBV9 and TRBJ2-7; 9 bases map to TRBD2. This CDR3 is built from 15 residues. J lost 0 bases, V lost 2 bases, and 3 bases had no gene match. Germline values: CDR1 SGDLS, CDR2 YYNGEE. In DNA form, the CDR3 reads TGTGCCAGCAGCGTGAGCGGGGGGACCTCCTACGAGCAGTACTTC. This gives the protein CASSVSGGTSYEQYF.

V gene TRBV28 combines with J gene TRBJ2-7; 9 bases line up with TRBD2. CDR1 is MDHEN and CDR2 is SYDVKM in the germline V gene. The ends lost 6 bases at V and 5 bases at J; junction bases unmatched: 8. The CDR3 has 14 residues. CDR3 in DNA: TGTGCCAGCAGCGTGACTAGCGGTACTCACGAGCAGTACTTC. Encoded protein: CASSVTSGTHEQYF. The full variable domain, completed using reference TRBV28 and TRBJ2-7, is DVKVTQSSRYLVKRTGEKVFLECVQDMDHENMFWYRQDPGLGLRLIYFSYDVKMKEKGDIPEGYSVSREKKERFSLILESASTNQTSMYLCASSVTSGTHEQYFGPGTRLTVT.

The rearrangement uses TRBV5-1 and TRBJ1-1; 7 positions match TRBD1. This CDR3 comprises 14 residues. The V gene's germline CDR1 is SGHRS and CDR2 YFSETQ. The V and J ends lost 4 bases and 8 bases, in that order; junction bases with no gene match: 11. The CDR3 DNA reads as TGCGCCAGCAGCGAGACCGCAGGGGGTCTAGAAGCTTTCTTT. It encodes CASSETAGGLEAFF.

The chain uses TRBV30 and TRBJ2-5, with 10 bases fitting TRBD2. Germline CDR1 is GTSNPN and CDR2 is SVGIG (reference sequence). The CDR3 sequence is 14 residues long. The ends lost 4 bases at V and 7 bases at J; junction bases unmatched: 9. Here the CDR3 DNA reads TGTGCCTGGATGGGCGGGACTAGCGTTGGGACCCAGTACTTC. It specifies CAWMGGTSVGTQYF.

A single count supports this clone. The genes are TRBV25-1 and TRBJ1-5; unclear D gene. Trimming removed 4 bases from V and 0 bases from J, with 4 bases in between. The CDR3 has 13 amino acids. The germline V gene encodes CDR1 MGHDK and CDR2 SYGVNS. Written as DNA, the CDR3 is TGTGCCAGCAGTGCCCATAGCAATCAGCCCCAGCATTTT. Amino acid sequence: CASSAHSNQPQHF.

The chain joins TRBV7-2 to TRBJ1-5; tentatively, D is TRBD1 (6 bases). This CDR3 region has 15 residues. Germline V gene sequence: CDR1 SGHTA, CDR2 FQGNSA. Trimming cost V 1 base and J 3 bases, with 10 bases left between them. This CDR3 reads CASSLDQGNNQPQHF. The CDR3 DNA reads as TGTGCCAGCAGCTTAGACCAGGGGAACAATCAGCCCCAGCATTTT.

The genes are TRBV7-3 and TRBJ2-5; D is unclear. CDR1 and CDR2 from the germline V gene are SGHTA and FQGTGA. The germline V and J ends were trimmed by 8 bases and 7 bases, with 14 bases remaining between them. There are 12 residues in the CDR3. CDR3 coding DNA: TGTGCCAGCTCGGCGAGCGACGGGACCCAGTACTTC. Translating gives CASSASDGTQYF.

This CDR3 is CASSVSQTLTPLHF. CDR3 DNA sequence: TGTGCCAGCAGCGTATCTCAAACTCTTACACCCCTCCACTTT. The J gene is TRBJ1-6, the V gene TRBV9; D is ambiguous. The germline V gene encodes CDR1 SGDLS and CDR2 YYNGEE. V lost 1 base and J lost 11, with 13 bases in between. The CDR3 extends over 14 amino acids.

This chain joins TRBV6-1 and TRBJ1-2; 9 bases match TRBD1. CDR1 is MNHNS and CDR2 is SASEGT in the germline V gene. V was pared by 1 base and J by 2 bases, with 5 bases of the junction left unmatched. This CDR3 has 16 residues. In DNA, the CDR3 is TGTGCCAGCAGTGAAGACTCGGGACAGGGCAACTATGGCTACACCTTC. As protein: CASSEDSGQGNYGYTF.